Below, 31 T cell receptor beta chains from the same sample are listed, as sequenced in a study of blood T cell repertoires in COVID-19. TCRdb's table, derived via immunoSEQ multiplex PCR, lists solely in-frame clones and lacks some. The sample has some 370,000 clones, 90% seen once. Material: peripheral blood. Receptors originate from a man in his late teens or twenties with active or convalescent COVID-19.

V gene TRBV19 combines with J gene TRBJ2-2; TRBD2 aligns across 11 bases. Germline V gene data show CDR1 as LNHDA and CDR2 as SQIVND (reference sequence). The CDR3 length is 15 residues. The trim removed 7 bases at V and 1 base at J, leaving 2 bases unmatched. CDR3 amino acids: CASIGTSGNTGELFF. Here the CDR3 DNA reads TGTGCCAGTATAGGGACTAGCGGGAACACCGGGGAGCTGTTTTTT.

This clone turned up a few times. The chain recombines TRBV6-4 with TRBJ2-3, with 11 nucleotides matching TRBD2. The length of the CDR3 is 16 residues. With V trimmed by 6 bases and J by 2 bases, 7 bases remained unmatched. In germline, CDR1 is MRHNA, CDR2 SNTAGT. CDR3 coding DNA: TGTGCCAGCAGCGACCAGACTAGCGGGGACACAGATACGCAGTATTTT. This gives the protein CASSDQTSGDTDTQYF.

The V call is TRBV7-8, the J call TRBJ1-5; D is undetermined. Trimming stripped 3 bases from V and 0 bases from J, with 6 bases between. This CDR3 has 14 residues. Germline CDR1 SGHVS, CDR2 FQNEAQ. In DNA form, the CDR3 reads TGTGCCAGCAGCTTCCAGGCTAGCAATCAGCCCCAGCATTTT. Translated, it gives CASSFQASNQPQHF.

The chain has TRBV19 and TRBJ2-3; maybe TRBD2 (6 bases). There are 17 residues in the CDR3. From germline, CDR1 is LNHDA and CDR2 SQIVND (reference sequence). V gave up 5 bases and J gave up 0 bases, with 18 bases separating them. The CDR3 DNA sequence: TGTGCCAGTAGTCTTAATAGCGGAACTATCAGCACAGATACGCAGTATTTT. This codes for CASSLNSGTISTDTQYF. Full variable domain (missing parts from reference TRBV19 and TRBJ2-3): DGGITQSPKYLFRKEGQNVTLSCEQNLNHDAMYWYRQDPGQGLRLIYYSQIVNDFQKGDIAEGYSVSREKKESFPLTVTSAQKNPTAFYLCASSLNSGTISTDTQYFGPGTRLTVL.

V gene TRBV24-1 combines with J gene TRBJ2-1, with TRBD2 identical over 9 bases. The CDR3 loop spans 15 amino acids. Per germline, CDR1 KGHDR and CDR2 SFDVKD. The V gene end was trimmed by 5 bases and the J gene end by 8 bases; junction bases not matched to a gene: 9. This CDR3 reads CATSVGAGGLYEQFF. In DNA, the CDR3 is TGTGCCACCAGTGTTGGAGCGGGGGGCTTATATGAGCAGTTCTTC.

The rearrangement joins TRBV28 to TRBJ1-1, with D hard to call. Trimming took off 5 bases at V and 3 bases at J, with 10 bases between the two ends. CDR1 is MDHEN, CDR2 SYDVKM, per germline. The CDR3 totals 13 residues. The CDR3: CASSPDEDTEAFF. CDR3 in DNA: TGTGCCAGCAGTCCTGACGAGGACACTGAAGCTTTCTTT.

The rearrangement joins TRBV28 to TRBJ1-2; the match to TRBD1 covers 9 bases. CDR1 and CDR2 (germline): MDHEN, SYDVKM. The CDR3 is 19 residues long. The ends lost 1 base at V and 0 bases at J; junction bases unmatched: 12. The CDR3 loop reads CASSLLQDRGELTNYGYTF. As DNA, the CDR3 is TGTGCCAGCAGTTTATTGCAGGACAGGGGAGAACTTACTAACTATGGCTACACCTTC.

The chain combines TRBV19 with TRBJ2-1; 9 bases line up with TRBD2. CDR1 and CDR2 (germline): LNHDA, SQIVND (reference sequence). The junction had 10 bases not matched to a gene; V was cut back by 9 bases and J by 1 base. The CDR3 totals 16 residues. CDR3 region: CASRGLSGRSYNEQFF. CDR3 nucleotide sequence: TGTGCCAGCAGAGGCCTGAGCGGGAGGTCCTACAATGAGCAGTTCTTC.

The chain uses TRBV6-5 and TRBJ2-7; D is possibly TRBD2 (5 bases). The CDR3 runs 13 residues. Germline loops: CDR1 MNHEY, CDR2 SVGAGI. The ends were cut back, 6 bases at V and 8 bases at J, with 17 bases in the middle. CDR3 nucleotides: TGTGCCAGCAGGTGGCTGTCGGGAACGCAGCAGTACTTC. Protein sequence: CASRWLSGTQQYF.

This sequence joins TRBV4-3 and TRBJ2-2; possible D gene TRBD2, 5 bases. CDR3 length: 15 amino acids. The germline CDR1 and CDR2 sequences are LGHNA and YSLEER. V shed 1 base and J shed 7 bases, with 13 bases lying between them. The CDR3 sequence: CASSQVLSAVGELFF. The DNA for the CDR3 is TGCGCCAGCAGCCAAGTTCTTAGCGCGGTCGGGGAGCTGTTTTTT.

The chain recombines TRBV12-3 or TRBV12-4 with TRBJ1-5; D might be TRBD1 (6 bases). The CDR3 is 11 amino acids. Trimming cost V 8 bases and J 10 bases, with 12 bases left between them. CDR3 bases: TGTGCCAGCGGGACACATTTCCCCCAGCATTTT. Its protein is CASGTHFPQHF.

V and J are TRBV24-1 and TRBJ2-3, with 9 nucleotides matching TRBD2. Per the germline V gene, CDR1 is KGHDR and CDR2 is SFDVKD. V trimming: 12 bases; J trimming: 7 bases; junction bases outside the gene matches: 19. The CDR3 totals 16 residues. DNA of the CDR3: TGTGCCCCCCGGCCGCGGACTAGCGACACGTCCCATACGCAGTATTTT. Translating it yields CAPRPRTSDTSHTQYF.

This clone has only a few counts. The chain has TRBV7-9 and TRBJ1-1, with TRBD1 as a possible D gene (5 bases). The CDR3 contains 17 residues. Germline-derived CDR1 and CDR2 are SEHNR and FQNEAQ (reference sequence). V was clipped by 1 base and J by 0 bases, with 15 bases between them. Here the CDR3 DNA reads TGTGCCAGCAGCTTAGGGCAGGGCAACCGCATGAACACTGAAGCTTTCTTT. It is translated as CASSLGQGNRMNTEAFF.

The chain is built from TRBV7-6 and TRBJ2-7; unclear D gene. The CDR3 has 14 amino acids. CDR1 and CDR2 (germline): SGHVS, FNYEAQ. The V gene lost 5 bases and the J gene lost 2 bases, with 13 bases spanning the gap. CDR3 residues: CASSAETLAYEQYF. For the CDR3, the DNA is TGTGCCAGCAGCGCCGAAACCCTAGCCTACGAGCAGTACTTC. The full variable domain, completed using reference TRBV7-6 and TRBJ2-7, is GAGVSQSPRYKVTKRGQDVALRCDPISGHVSLYWYRQALGQGPEFLTYFNYEAQQDKSGLPNDRFSAERPEGSISTLTIQRTEQRDSAMYRCASSAETLAYEQYFGPGTRLTVT.

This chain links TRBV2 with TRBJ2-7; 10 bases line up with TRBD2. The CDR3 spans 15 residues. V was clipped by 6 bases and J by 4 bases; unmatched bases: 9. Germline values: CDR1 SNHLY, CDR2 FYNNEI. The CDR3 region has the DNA TGTGCCAGCAGAGCTCTACTAGCGGGATATTACGAGCAGTACTTC. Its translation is CASRALLAGYYEQYF.

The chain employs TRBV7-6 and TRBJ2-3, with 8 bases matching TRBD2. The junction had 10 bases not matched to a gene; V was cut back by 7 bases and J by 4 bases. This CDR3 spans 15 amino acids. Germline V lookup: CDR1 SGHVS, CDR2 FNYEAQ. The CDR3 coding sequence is TGTGCCAGCACCCCCAGGCGGGAGGTCCCAGATACGCAGTATTTT. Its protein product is CASTPRREVPDTQYF.

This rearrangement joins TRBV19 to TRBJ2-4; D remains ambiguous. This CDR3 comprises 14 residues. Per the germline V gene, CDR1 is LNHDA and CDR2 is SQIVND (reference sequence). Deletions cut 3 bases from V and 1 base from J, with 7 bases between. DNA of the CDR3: TGTGCCAGTAGTATTTTTAGTGCCAAAAACATTCAGTACTTC. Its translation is CASSIFSAKNIQYF.

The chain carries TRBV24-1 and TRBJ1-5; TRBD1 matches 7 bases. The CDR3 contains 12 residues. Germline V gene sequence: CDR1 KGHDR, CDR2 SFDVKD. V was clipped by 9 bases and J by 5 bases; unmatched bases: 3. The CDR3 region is CATGTDDQPQHF. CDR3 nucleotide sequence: TGTGCCACCGGGACAGACGATCAGCCCCAGCATTTT.

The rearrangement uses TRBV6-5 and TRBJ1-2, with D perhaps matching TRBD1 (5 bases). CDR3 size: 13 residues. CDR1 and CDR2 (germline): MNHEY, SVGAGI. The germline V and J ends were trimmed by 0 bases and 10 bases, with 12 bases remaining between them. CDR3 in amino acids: CASSYSTVSNYTF. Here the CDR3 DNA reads TGTGCCAGCAGTTACTCGACAGTCAGCAACTACACCTTC.

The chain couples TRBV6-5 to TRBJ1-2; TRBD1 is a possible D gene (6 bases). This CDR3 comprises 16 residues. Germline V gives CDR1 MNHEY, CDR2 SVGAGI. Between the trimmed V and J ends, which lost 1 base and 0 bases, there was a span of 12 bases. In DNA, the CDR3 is TGTGCCAGCAGTTACTTGGGGGCGACAGCTAACTATGGCTACACCTTC. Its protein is CASSYLGATANYGYTF.

CDR3 nucleotides: TGTGCCAGCAGCCTTACTAGCCTCCATGAGCAGTTCTTC. This codes for CASSLTSLHEQFF. The genes are TRBV28 and TRBJ2-1, with D perhaps TRBD2 (6 bases). Germline V lookup: CDR1 MDHEN, CDR2 SYDVKM. With 6 bases removed from V and 8 bases from J, the gap between germline ends came to 14 bases. This CDR3 contains 13 residues.

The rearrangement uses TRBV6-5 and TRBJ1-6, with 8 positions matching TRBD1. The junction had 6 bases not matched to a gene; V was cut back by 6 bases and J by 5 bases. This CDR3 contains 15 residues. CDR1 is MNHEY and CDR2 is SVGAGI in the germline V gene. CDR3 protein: CASRMDRANNSPLHF. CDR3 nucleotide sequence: TGTGCCAGCAGGATGGACAGGGCGAATAATTCACCCCTCCACTTT.

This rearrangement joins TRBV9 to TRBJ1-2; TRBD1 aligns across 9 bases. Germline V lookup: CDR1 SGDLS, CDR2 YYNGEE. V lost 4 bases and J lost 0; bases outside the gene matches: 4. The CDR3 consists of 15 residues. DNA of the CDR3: TGTGCCAGCAGCCTAAGGGACAGGGCTAACTATGGCTACACCTTC. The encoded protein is CASSLRDRANYGYTF.

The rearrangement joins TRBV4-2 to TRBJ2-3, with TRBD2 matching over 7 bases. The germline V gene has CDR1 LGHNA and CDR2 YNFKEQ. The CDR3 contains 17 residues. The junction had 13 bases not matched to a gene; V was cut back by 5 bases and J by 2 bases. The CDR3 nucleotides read TGTGCCAGCAGCGCCAACTTACATAGCGGGCCCACAGATACGCAGTATTTT. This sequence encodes CASSANLHSGPTDTQYF.

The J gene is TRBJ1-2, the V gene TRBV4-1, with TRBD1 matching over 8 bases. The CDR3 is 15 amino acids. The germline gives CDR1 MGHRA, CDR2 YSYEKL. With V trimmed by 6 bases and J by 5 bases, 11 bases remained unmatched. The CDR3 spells CASRLESGGAYGYTF. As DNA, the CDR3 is TGCGCCAGCAGACTCGAATCAGGGGGCGCTTATGGCTACACCTTC.

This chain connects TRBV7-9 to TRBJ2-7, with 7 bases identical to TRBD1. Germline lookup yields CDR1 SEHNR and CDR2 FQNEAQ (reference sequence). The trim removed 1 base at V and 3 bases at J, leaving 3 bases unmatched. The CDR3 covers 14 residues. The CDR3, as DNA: TGTGCCAGCAGCTTAGACAGGGGTGGCTACGAGCAGTACTTC. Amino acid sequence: CASSLDRGGYEQYF.

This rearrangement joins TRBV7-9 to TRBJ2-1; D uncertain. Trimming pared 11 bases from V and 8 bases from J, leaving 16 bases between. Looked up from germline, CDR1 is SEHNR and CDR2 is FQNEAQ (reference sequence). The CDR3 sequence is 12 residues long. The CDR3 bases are TGTGCCGCCCCGGGTAAACACGATGAGCAGTTCTTC. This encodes CAAPGKHDEQFF.

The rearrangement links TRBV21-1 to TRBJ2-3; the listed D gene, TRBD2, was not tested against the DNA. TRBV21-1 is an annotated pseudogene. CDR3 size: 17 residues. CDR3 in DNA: TGTGCCAGCAGCAAAAGTCGAGGAAACAATAGCACAGATACGCAGTATTTT. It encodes CASSKSRGNNSTDTQYF.

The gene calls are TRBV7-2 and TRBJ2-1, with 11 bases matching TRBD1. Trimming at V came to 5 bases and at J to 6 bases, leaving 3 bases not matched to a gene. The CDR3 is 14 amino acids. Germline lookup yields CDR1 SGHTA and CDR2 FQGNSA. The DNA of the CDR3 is TGTGCCAGCAGCCCGGGGACAGGGGGCAATGAGCAGTTCTTC. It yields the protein CASSPGTGGNEQFF.

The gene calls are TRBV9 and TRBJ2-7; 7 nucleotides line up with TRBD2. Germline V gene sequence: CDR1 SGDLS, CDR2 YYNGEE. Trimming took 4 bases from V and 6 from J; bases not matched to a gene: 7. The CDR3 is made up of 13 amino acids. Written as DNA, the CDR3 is TGTGCCAGCAGCTCCAGCGGGGTTCGCGAGCAGTACTTC. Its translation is CASSSSGVREQYF.

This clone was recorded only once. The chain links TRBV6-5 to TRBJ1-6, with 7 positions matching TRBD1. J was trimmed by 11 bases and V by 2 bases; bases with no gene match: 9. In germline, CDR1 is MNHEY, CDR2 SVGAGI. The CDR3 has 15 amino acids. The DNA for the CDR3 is TGTGCCAGCAGTTACAATCCAGGGGGTGGTCCACCCCTCCACTTT. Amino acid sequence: CASSYNPGGGPPLHF.